The 27 T cell receptor beta chains listed next were all sequenced from one sample in a study of shared clonotypes between healthy human individuals. Method: immunoSEQ multiplex PCR; TCRdb's copy keeps in-frame clones and lacks some. Of some 2,000,000 clones listed, 95% are singletons. Sequencing was performed on naive CD4+ T cells sorted from blood. Noted subset: CD45RA+ positively selected. These receptors came from a man younger than 35 in good health.

The chain couples TRBV20-1 to TRBJ2-3; D uncertain. This CDR3 has 11 amino acids. The V end lost 0 bases, the J end lost 4 bases, and 2 bases lay between the germline ends. The V gene's germline CDR1 is DFQATT and CDR2 SNEGSKA (reference sequence). The CDR3 region is CSAREADTQYF. DNA for the CDR3: TGCAGTGCTAGAGAAGCAGATACGCAGTATTTT.

The chain couples TRBV7-9 to TRBJ2-7, with 8 bases lining up with TRBD2. Looked up from germline, CDR1 is SEHNR and CDR2 is FQNEAQ (reference sequence). Germline trimming cut 0 bases from V and 1 base from J; bases unmatched to any gene: 8. This CDR3 is built from 17 residues. CDR3: CASSLARGGLGSYEQYF. As DNA, the CDR3 is TGTGCCAGCAGCTTAGCTCGGGGGGGACTGGGGTCCTACGAGCAGTACTTC.

V usage is TRBV7-9 and J usage is TRBJ2-1; D is possibly TRBD2 (6 bases). V was pared by 11 bases and J by 1 base, with 15 bases between. Germline CDR1 SEHNR, CDR2 FQNEAQ (reference sequence). The CDR3 runs to 14 residues. This CDR3 reads CAYATGDSYNEQFF. The CDR3 nucleotides read TGTGCCTATGCCACGGGAGATTCCTACAATGAGCAGTTCTTC.

The V and J genes are TRBV4-1 and TRBJ1-1; TRBD1 matches at 7 bases. The length of the CDR3 is 12 residues. V was clipped by 4 bases and J by 4 bases; unmatched bases: 0. Germline V gene data show CDR1 as MGHRA and CDR2 as YSYEKL. The CDR3 protein is CASSRQGTEAFF. CDR3 bases: TGCGCCAGCAGCCGACAGGGCACTGAAGCTTTCTTT.

V usage is TRBV11-2 and J usage is TRBJ2-1; 11 positions match TRBD2. The V segment lost 5 bases and the J segment 9 bases; nucleotides outside the gene matches: 9. Germline CDR1 is SGHAT and CDR2 is FQNNGV. The CDR3 is 15 amino acids. The CDR3 nucleotides are TGTGCCAGCAGCATCATAGCGGGGGGGCAGACTGAGCAGTTCTTC. It encodes CASSIIAGGQTEQFF.

With regard to this clone: In the same sample, other DNA sequences code for this CDR3. This chain links TRBV2 with TRBJ2-1, with D perhaps TRBD1 (7 bases). The V and J ends lost 6 bases and 4 bases respectively, with 16 bases between them. The germline gives CDR1 SNHLY, CDR2 FYNNEI. This CDR3 has 15 residues. The CDR3 spells CASSSDRAGYNEQFF. The CDR3 DNA reads TGTGCCAGCAGCTCCGACAGGGCGGGGTACAATGAGCAGTTCTTC.

The gene calls are TRBV4-1 and TRBJ2-4; D is possibly TRBD2 (6 bases). From germline, CDR1 is MGHRA and CDR2 YSYEKL. Trimming shortened V by 3 bases and J by 1 base, and 22 bases separated the two germline ends. The CDR3 is 19 residues long. The CDR3 loop reads CASSHLSGTRPGAKNIQYF. The CDR3 region has the DNA TGCGCCAGCAGCCACCTATCCGGGACTCGCCCTGGGGCCAAAAACATTCAGTACTTC.

CDR3 region: CASRRQGTGNTIYF. DNA for the CDR3: TGTGCAAGTCGCCGACAGGGAACTGGAAACACCATATATTTT. The chain couples TRBV12-2 to TRBJ1-3; the table's TRBD1 call for D was not verified on the DNA. TRBV12-2 is shown as a pseudogene. The length of the CDR3 is 14 residues.

The chain joins TRBV5-1 to TRBJ1-3; 8 bases match TRBD1. This CDR3 contains 17 residues. The junction had 9 bases not matched to a gene; V was cut back by 4 bases and J by 0 bases. The germline gives CDR1 SGHRS, CDR2 YFSETQ. The CDR3 loop reads CASSSLGQASSGNTIYF. The DNA of the CDR3 is TGCGCCAGCAGCAGTTTGGGACAGGCGAGCTCTGGAAACACCATATATTTT.

V gene TRBV5-8 combines with J gene TRBJ2-7; the D is unclear. The germline CDR1 and CDR2 sequences are SGHTS and YDEGEE. The CDR3 extends over 12 amino acids. V was pared by 0 bases and J by 5 bases, with 6 bases between. CDR3 sequence reads: CASSLGWDEQYF. CDR3 bases: TGTGCCAGCAGCTTGGGGTGGGACGAGCAGTACTTC.

The V and J genes are TRBV11-3 and TRBJ2-1, with unresolved D. Trimming pared 4 bases from V and 3 bases from J, leaving 13 bases between. Germline loops: CDR1 SGHNT, CDR2 YENEEA. The CDR3 covers 15 residues. CDR3 bases: TGTGCCAGCAGCTCGGGCAGCTCAGTCTACAATGAGCAGTTCTTC. It is translated as CASSSGSSVYNEQFF.

As for this clone: At the DNA level, this CDR3 is encoded by other sequences in the same sample as well. CDR3 DNA: TGCAGTGCTCAAACAGATACGCAGTATTTT. Translation: CSAQTDTQYF. The J gene is TRBJ2-3, the V gene TRBV20-1, with no clear D. V lost 5 bases, J lost 3 bases, and 3 bases lay in between. The CDR3 is 10 amino acids. Germline V gene lookup returns CDR1 DFQATT and CDR2 SNEGSKA (reference sequence).

V and J are TRBV7-2 and TRBJ2-3; no clear D gene. CDR1 SGHTA and CDR2 FQGNSA come from the germline V gene. The CDR3 has 13 residues. Trimming took off 4 bases at V and 0 bases at J, with 5 bases between the two ends. CDR3 residues: CASSSYSTDTQYF. The CDR3 nucleotides read TGTGCCAGCAGCTCTTATAGCACAGATACGCAGTATTTT.

The chain uses TRBV7-2 and TRBJ2-4, with D possibly matching TRBD1 (6 bases). V dropped 5 bases and J dropped 3 bases, with 11 bases sitting between them. There are 14 residues in the CDR3. CDR1 SGHTA and CDR2 FQGNSA come from the germline V gene. The CDR3 bases are TGTGCCAGCAGCACAGGGTTGGACAAAAACATTCAGTACTTC. Its translation: CASSTGLDKNIQYF.

The chain carries TRBV2 and TRBJ2-3, with D possibly matching TRBD2 (8 bases). The length of the CDR3 is 15 residues. Per the germline V gene, CDR1 is SNHLY and CDR2 is FYNNEI. V lost 11 bases and J 2 bases, leaving 20 bases between the germline ends. CDR3 sequence: CADRASGGFTDTQYF. CDR3 DNA: TGTGCCGACAGGGCGAGCGGGGGTTTCACAGATACGCAGTATTTT.

The J gene is TRBJ2-2, the V gene TRBV9, with 10 bases lining up with TRBD2. The CDR3 contains 16 residues. CDR1 and CDR2 (germline): SGDLS, YYNGEE. The J segment lost 2 bases and the V segment lost 4 bases, leaving 5 bases of the junction unmatched. CDR3: CASSPWTSGNTGELFF. CDR3 DNA sequence: TGTGCCAGCAGCCCGTGGACTAGCGGAAACACCGGGGAGCTGTTTTTT.

This clone appeared a single time. Within the sample, other DNA sequences also encode this same CDR3. The chain carries TRBV5-1 and TRBJ2-7; possible D gene TRBD2, 6 bases. This CDR3 has 14 residues. The germline V gene has CDR1 SGHRS and CDR2 YFSETQ. V lost 0 bases and J lost 0, with 7 bases in between. This CDR3 is CASSLAGSSYEQYF. The CDR3 bases are TGCGCCAGCAGCTTGGCCGGGAGCTCCTACGAGCAGTACTTC. The full variable domain, with the rest looked up from reference TRBV5-1 and TRBJ2-7, is KAGVTQTPRYLIKTRGQQVTLSCSPISGHRSVSWYQQTPGQGLQFLFEYFSETQRNKGNFPGRFSGRQFSNSRSEMNVSTLELGDSALYLCASSLAGSSYEQYFGPGTRLTVT.

This clone was observed once. This chain links TRBV10-2 with TRBJ2-7; 7 bases align to TRBD1. CDR1 is WSHSY and CDR2 is SAAADI in the germline V gene. There are 12 residues in the CDR3. V shed 5 bases and J 7 bases; nucleotides not matched to a gene: 5. The CDR3 coding sequence is TGCGCCAGCAGTCACAGGGGTGAGGAGCAGTACTTC. Protein sequence: CASSHRGEEQYF.

The chain carries TRBV6-1 and TRBJ1-6, with TRBD1 matching 10 bases. Germline V gene lookup returns CDR1 MNHNS and CDR2 SASEGT. V lost 2 bases to trimming and J lost 7 bases; unmatched junction nucleotides: 2. The CDR3 spans 15 residues. The CDR3 region has the DNA TGTGCCAGCAGTGAACCGGGACAGGGGAATTCACCCCTCCACTTT. Translated, it gives CASSEPGQGNSPLHF.

The V and J genes are TRBV11-2 and TRBJ2-5, with a tentative D call TRBD1 (5 bases). The CDR3 runs to 12 residues. Trimming stripped 1 base from V and 11 bases from J, with 11 bases between. Germline CDR1 reads SGHAT; CDR2 reads FQNNGV. This chain's CDR3 is CASSLGGQAQYF. CDR3 nucleotide sequence: TGTGCCAGCAGCTTAGGGGGCCAAGCACAGTACTTC.

A note on this clone: In the same sample, other DNA sequences code for this CDR3. The gene calls are TRBV5-5 and TRBJ2-3, with 11 bases lining up with TRBD2. This CDR3 is built from 16 residues. J gave up 3 bases and V 0 bases, and 3 bases lay outside the gene matches. Germline V CDR1 and CDR2: SGHKS, YYEKEE (reference sequence). CDR3 sequence reads: CASSLGLAGGTDTQYF. Here the CDR3 DNA reads TGTGCCAGCAGCTTGGGGCTAGCGGGGGGTACAGATACGCAGTATTTT.

In its sample, this clone was seen a few times. The gene calls are TRBV4-1 and TRBJ2-2, with TRBD2 identical over 9 bases. Trimming took 1 base from V and 7 from J; bases not matched to a gene: 4. The CDR3 contains 15 residues. The germline V gene encodes CDR1 MGHRA and CDR2 YSYEKL. CDR3: CASSQAPTSGGELFF. The CDR3 region has the DNA TGCGCCAGCAGCCAAGCCCCGACTAGCGGCGGGGAGCTGTTTTTT.

This chain joins TRBV18 and TRBJ2-2; TRBD2 is a possible D gene (5 bases). V was shortened by 3 bases and J by 4 bases, with 6 bases between the two germline ends. This CDR3 is 13 amino acids long. CDR1 and CDR2 (germline): KGHSH, LQKENI. The CDR3 region has the DNA TGTGCCAGCTCACCGGACTTCACCGGGGAGCTGTTTTTT. Residues: CASSPDFTGELFF. The full variable domain, its missing parts supplied by reference TRBV18 and TRBJ2-2, is NAGVMQNPRHLVRRRGQEARLRCSPMKGHSHVYWYRQLPEEGLKFMVYLQKENIIDESGMPKERFSAEFPKEGPSILRIQQVVRGDSAAYFCASSPDFTGELFFGEGSRLTVL.

The chain is built from TRBV10-2 and TRBJ2-3; TRBD2 matches 7 bases. Per the germline V gene, CDR1 is WSHSY and CDR2 is SAAADI. The CDR3 is 13 residues long. V shed 3 bases, J shed 9 bases, and the junction held 6 bases outside the gene matches. The CDR3 region is CASSETRGETQYF. The DNA for the CDR3 is TGCGCCAGCAGTGAAACACGGGGGGAAACGCAGTATTTT.

J is TRBJ2-5 and V is TRBV28; D perhaps matches TRBD2 (5 bases). The germline V and J ends were trimmed by 2 bases and 9 bases, with 16 bases remaining between them. Germline V CDR1 and CDR2: MDHEN, SYDVKM. The CDR3 length is 14 residues. The CDR3 loop reads CASSLEAGERAQYF. The CDR3 DNA reads TGTGCCAGCAGTTTAGAGGCGGGCGAACGGGCCCAGTACTTC.

The chain uses TRBV28 and TRBJ2-4; D tentatively reads TRBD1 or TRBD2 (7 bases each). Trimming left V 8 bases short and J 3 bases short, with 14 bases between. The CDR3 totals 14 residues. The germline gives CDR1 MDHEN, CDR2 SYDVKM. The CDR3, as DNA: TGTGCCAGCGCTAGCGGACAGGTCAAAAACATTCAGTACTTC. Its protein is CASASGQVKNIQYF.

A remark on this clone: Distinct nucleotide sequences in the sample also encode this CDR3. This rearrangement joins TRBV6-5 to TRBJ2-2; D ambiguous. The V gene's germline CDR1 is MNHEY and CDR2 SVGAGI. This CDR3 is 12 amino acids long. The germline V and J ends were trimmed by 6 bases and 4 bases, with 6 bases remaining between them. The CDR3 nucleotides read TGTGCCAGCAGACGAGGCACCGGGGAGCTGTTTTTT. Translated, it gives CASRRGTGELFF.